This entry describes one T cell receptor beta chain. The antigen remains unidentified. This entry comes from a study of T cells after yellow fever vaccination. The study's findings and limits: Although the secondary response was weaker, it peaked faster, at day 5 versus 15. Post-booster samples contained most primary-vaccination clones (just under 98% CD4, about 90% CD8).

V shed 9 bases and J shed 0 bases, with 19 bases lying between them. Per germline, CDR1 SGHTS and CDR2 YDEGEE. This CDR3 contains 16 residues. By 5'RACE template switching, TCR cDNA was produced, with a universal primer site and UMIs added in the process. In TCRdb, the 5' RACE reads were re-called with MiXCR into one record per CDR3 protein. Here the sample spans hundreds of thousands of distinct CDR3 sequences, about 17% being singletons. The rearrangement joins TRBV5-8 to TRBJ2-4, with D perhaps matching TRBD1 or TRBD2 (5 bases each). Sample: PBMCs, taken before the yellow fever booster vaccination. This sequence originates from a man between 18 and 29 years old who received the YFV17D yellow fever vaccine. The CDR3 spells CANQDTEVLAKNIQYF. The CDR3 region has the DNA TGTGCCAACCAGGACACGGAGGTCCTAGCCAAAAACATTCAGTACTTC.